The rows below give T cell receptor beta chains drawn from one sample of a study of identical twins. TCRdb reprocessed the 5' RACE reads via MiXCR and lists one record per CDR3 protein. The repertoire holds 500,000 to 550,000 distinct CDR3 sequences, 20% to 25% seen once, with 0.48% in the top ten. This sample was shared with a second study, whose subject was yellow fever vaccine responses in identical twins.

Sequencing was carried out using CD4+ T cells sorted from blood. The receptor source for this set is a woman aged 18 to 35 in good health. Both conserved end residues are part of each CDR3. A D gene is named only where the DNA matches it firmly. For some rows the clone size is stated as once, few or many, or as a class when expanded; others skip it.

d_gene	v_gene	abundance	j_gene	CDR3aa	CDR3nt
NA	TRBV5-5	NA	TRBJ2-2	CASSLVASGELFF	TGTGCCAGCAGCTTGGTAGCCAGCGGGGAGCTGTTTTTT
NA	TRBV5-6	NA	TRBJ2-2	CASSLVQRNTGELFF	TGTGCCAGCAGCTTGGTACAGCGGAACACCGGGGAGCTGTTTTTT
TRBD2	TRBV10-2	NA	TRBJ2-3	CASHRGGVRDTDTQYF	TGCGCCAGTCATCGGGGGGGTGTTCGGGACACAGATACGCAGTATTTT
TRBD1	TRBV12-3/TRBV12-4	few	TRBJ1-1	CASRKPGQGLGAFF	TGTGCCAGCAGGAAACCGGGACAGGGTTTAGGAGCTTTCTTT
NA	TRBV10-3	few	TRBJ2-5	CAISESRNKGETQYF	TGTGCCATCAGTGAGTCGAGAAATAAGGGAGAGACCCAGTACTTC
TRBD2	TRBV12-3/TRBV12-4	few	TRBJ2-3	CASSRQLAGTDTQYF	TGTGCCAGCAGTCGTCAACTAGCGGGGACAGATACGCAGTATTTT
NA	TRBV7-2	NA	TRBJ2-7	CASSLLTGNPYEQYF	TGTGCCAGCAGCCTCCTGACAGGAAACCCCTACGAGCAGTACTTC
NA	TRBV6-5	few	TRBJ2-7	CASSYSSRLVSPYEQYF	TGTGCCAGCAGTTACTCGAGTCGGCTTGTTTCCCCCTACGAGCAGTACTTC
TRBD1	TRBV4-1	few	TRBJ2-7	CASSQPGQAAYEQYF	TGCGCCAGCAGCCAACCGGGACAGGCCGCCTACGAGCAGTACTTC
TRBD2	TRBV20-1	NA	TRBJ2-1	CSARRPTGGNYNEQFF	TGCAGTGCTAGACGCCCGACGGGGGGGAATTACAATGAGCAGTTCTTC
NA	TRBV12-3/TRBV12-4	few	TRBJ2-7	CASRPANGGSYEQYF	TGTGCCAGCAGACCCGCGAATGGGGGTAGCTACGAGCAGTACTTC
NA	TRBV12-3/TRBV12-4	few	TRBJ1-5	CASSSSQPQHF	TGTGCCAGCAGTTCGAGTCAGCCCCAGCATTTT
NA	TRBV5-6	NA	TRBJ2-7	CASSLASDYEQYF	TGTGCCAGCAGCTTGGCCTCGGATTACGAGCAGTACTTC
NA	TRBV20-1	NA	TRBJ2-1	CGTRRVGGNEQFF	TGCGGAACACGGAGGGTGGGCGGCAATGAGCAGTTCTTC
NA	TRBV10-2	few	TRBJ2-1	CASSESKRVAFDEQFF	TGCGCCAGCAGTGAGTCTAAGCGGGTAGCTTTTGATGAGCAGTTCTTC
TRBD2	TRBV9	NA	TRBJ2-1	CASSLAPGLVNEQFF	TGTGCCAGCAGCCTTGCGCCGGGACTAGTGAATGAGCAGTTCTTC
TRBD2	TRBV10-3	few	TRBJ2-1	CAISPLGGGGAVGEQFF	TGTGCCATCAGTCCTCTGGGTGGCGGGGGGGCCGTCGGTGAGCAGTTCTTC
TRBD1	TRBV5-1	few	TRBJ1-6	CASSSGQADNSPLHF	TGCGCCAGCAGCTCGGGACAGGCAGATAATTCACCCCTCCACTTT
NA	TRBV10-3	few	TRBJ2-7	CAITAQGGDYEQYF	TGTGCCATCACCGCACAGGGAGGAGACTACGAGCAGTACTTC
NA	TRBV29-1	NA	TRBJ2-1	CSARDSEQFF	TGCAGCGCCCGGGATTCTGAGCAGTTCTTC
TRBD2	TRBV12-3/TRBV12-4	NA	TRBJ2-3	CASSPGLTSGSSDTQYF	TGTGCCAGCAGTCCGGGCCTGACTAGCGGGAGCTCAGATACGCAGTATTTT
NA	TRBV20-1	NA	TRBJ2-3	CSASGTGIDTQYF	TGCAGTGCCTCCGGGACGGGAATAGATACGCAGTATTTT
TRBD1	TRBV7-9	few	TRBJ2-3	CASSFEDRGWVTDTQYF	TGTGCCAGCAGCTTCGAGGACAGGGGGTGGGTGACAGATACGCAGTATTTT
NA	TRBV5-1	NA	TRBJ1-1	CASSLIGRSFTEAFF	TGCGCCAGCAGCTTAATAGGCAGGAGCTTCACTGAAGCTTTCTTT
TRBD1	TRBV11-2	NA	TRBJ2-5	CASSTGLGQGGETQYF	TGTGCCAGCAGCACAGGCTTGGGACAGGGTGGTGAGACCCAGTACTTC
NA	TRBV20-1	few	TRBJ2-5	CSASEASVQETQYF	TGCAGTGCTAGTGAGGCTAGCGTCCAAGAGACCCAGTACTTC
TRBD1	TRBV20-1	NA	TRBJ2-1	CSARPAGDRGRNEQFF	TGCAGTGCACGTCCCGCTGGTGACAGGGGTCGCAATGAGCAGTTCTTC
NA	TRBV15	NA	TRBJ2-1	CATSRDPDSTYNEQFF	TGTGCCACCAGCAGAGATCCCGACTCCACCTACAATGAGCAGTTCTTC
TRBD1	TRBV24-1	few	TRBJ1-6	CATSDSGQGNSPLHF	TGTGCCACCAGTGATTCCGGACAGGGGAATTCACCCCTCCACTTT
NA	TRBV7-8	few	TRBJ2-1	CASSYGPIYNEQFF	TGTGCCAGCAGCTACGGACCGATTTACAATGAGCAGTTCTTC
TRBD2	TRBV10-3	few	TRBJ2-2	CAISEPSGRMNGELFF	TGTGCCATCAGTGAGCCTAGCGGGAGAATGAACGGGGAGCTGTTTTTT
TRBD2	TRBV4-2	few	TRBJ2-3	CASSQDRVQREPPDTQYF	TGTGCCAGCAGCCAAGATCGGGTCCAGCGGGAGCCACCAGATACGCAGTATTTT
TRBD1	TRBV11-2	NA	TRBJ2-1	CASQGQTQFSYNEQFF	TGTGCCAGCCAGGGACAGACTCAATTCTCCTACAATGAGCAGTTCTTC
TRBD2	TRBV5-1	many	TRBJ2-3	CASSLGLAGSTDTQYF	TGCGCCAGCAGCTTGGGACTAGCGGGAAGCACAGATACGCAGTATTTT
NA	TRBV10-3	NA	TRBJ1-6	CAIRVFYNSPLHF	TGTGCCATCAGGGTTTTCTATAATTCACCCCTCCACTTT
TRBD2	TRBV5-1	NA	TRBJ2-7	CASSLVAGVIEQYF	TGCGCCAGCAGCTTGGTCGCGGGAGTAATCGAGCAGTACTTC
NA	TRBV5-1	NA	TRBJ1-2	CASSLAGRAHDGYTF	TGCGCCAGCAGCTTGGCCGGACGGGCTCACGATGGCTACACCTTC
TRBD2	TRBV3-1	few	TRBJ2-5	CASSQDPRGGSETQYF	TGTGCCAGCAGCCAAGATCCCCGGGGGGGGAGCGAGACCCAGTACTTC
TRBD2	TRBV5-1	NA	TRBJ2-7	CASSLGSGRNEQYF	TGCGCCAGCAGCTTGGGTAGCGGGCGAAACGAGCAGTACTTC
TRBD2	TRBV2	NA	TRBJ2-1	CASAGDYNEQFF	TGTGCCAGCGCGGGAGATTACAATGAGCAGTTCTTC
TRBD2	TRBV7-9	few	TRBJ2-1	CASSLGRSSGLNEQFF	TGTGCCAGCAGCTTAGGGAGGTCTAGCGGACTCAATGAGCAGTTCTTC
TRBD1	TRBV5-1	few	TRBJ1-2	CASSYDRGQGGYTF	TGCGCCAGCAGCTACGACAGGGGGCAAGGAGGCTACACCTTC
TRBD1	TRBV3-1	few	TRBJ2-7	CASSQGAIGTAFSYEQYF	TGTGCCAGCAGCCAAGGGGCCATAGGGACAGCCTTCTCCTACGAGCAGTACTTC
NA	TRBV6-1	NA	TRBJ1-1	CASRTRGKNTEAFF	TGTGCCAGCAGGACGCGGGGTAAAAACACTGAAGCTTTCTTT
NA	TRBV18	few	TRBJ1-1	CASSPADRSTEAFF	TGTGCCAGCTCCCCGGCAGATCGGAGCACTGAAGCTTTCTTT
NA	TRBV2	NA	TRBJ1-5	CATKSSGSQPQHF	TGTGCCACCAAAAGCTCAGGGTCCCAGCCCCAGCATTTT
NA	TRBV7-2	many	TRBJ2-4	CASSLYGFGGLNIQYF	TGTGCCAGCAGCTTATATGGGTTCGGAGGGTTGAACATTCAGTACTTC
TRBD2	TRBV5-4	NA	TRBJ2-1	CASRRGTSGTSSYNEQFF	TGTGCCAGCAGACGAGGGACTAGCGGGACCAGCTCCTACAATGAGCAGTTCTTC